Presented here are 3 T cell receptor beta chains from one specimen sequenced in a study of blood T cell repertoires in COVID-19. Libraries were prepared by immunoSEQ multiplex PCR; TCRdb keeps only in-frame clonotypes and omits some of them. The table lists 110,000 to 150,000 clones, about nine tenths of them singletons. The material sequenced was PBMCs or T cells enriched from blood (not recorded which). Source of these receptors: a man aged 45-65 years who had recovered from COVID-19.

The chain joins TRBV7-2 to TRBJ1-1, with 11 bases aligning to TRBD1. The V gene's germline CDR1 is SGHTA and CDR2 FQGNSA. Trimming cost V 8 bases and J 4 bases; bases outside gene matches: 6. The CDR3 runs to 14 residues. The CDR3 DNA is TGTGCCAGCGGGATGGACAGGGGGCGCACTGAAGCTTTCTTT. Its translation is CASGMDRGRTEAFF.

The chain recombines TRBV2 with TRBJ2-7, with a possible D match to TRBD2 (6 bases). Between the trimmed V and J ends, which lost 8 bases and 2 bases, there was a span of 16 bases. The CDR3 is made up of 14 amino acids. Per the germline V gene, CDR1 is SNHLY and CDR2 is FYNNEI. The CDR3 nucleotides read TGTGCCAGCGGGGCCGGGACTCCCCCCTACGAGCAGTACTTC. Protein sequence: CASGAGTPPYEQYF.

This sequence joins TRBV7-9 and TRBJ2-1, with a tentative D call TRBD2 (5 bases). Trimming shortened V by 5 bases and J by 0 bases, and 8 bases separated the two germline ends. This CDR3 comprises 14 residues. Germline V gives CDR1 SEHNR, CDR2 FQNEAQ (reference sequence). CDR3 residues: CASSPSSSYNEQFF. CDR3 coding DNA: TGTGCCAGCAGCCCTAGCAGCTCCTACAATGAGCAGTTCTTC.